These T cell receptor beta chains were read from a single sample in a study of beta chain features in type 1 diabetes. Method: immunoSEQ multiplex PCR; TCRdb's copy keeps in-frame clones and lacks some. The repertoire holds 310,000 or so clones, 11% seen once, with roughly 0.014% in the top ten. Sequenced: naive CD4+ T cells from blood. These TCRs come from a woman aged 25 to 39 in good health. Each CDR3 is given with its conserved first and last residue. The D gene is left open where the match is weak. Only some rows state a clone size, as once, few, many or a class for expanded clones.

>.|TRBJ2-1|TRBV11-2|TRBD2
CASSLGEAGGFNEQFF
TGTGCCAGCAGCTTAGGGGAAGCGGGAGGTTTCAATGAGCAGTTCTTC
>.|TRBJ2-1|TRBV21-1|.
CASSNHGDYSSYNEQFF
TGTGCCAGCAGCAACCACGGAGACTACTCGAGCTACAATGAGCAGTTCTTC
>.|TRBJ2-1|TRBV4-3|TRBD1
CASSQGTGVEQFF
TGCGCCAGCAGCCAGGGGACAGGGGTTGAGCAGTTCTTC
>.|TRBJ2-3|TRBV15|.
CATSRAAQGVDTQYF
TGTGCCACCAGCAGGGCCGCCCAGGGTGTAGATACGCAGTATTTT
>few|TRBJ1-1|TRBV6-1|TRBD1
CASSTGGTEAFF
TGTGCCAGCAGTACAGGGGGCACTGAAGCTTTCTTT
>.|TRBJ2-3|TRBV7-2|TRBD2
CASSPRPIAGITDTQYF
TGTGCCAGCAGCCCCCGCCCCATAGCGGGAATCACAGATACGCAGTATTTT
>few|TRBJ2-3|TRBV7-4|TRBD2
CASVLTGTSGKTDTQYF
TGTGCCAGCGTCCTGACCGGTACTAGCGGGAAAACAGATACGCAGTATTTT
>few|TRBJ2-1|TRBV19|TRBD1
CASSTGQIYNEQFF
TGTGCCAGTAGTACGGGACAGATCTACAATGAGCAGTTCTTC
>.|TRBJ2-6|TRBV7-2|TRBD1
CASSLLRTGPSGANVLTF
TGTGCCAGCAGCTTACTCCGGACAGGGCCATCTGGGGCCAACGTCCTGACTTTC
>.|TRBJ2-1|TRBV9|.
CASSVVGDEQFF
TGTGCCAGCAGCGTAGTCGGGGATGAGCAGTTCTTC
>.|TRBJ2-3|TRBV5-6|TRBD1
CASSLGTGGPDTQYF
TGTGCCAGCAGCTTGGGGACAGGGGGACCAGATACGCAGTATTTT
>.|TRBJ2-3|TRBV7-2|TRBD1
CASSFGTGLTDTQYF
TGTGCCAGCAGCTTCGGGACAGGCCTCACAGATACGCAGTATTTT
>.|TRBJ2-2|TRBV7-6|.
CASSFTTLNTGELFF
TGTGCCAGCAGCTTCACTACACTGAACACCGGGGAGCTGTTTTTT
>.|TRBJ2-1|TRBV9|TRBD2
CASSVTSAQGNEQFF
TGTGCCAGCAGCGTCACTAGCGCCCAGGGCAATGAGCAGTTCTTC
>.|TRBJ2-1|TRBV9|TRBD2
CASSGTSGSYEQFF
TGTGCCAGCAGCGGGACTAGCGGGAGCTATGAGCAGTTCTTC
>few|TRBJ2-1|TRBV7-8|.
CASSYGGRAYNEQFF
TGTGCCAGCAGTTACGGGGGGCGGGCATACAATGAGCAGTTCTTC
>.|TRBJ2-3|TRBV5-6|.
CASSFSGTDTQYF
TGTGCCAGCAGCTTTTCGGGGACAGATACGCAGTATTTT
>few|TRBJ2-1|TRBV7-2|TRBD2
CASSPRVAGYNEQFF
TGTGCCAGCAGCCCCCGGGTAGCGGGATACAATGAGCAGTTCTTC
>.|TRBJ2-7|TRBV30|.
CAWSVGTKTYEQYF
TGTGCCTGGAGTGTCGGGACAAAAACCTACGAGCAGTACTTC
>.|TRBJ1-5|TRBV19|.
CASSTSGRQPQHF
TGTGCCAGTAGTACCTCGGGGAGGCAGCCCCAGCATTTT
>.|TRBJ1-2|TRBV29-1|TRBD1
CSVQLTGGHGYTF
TGCAGCGTCCAACTGACAGGGGGCCATGGCTACACCTTC
>.|TRBJ2-1|TRBV6-4|TRBD2
CASSPLSGSYNEQFF
TGTGCCAGCAGTCCCCTTAGCGGGAGCTACAATGAGCAGTTCTTC
>.|TRBJ2-7|TRBV4-1|TRBD2
CASSQDSAGANYEQYF
TGCGCCAGCAGCCAAGACTCAGCGGGAGCAAACTACGAGCAGTACTTC
>few|TRBJ2-3|TRBV28|TRBD2
CALGSGHTDTQYF
TGTGCCTTGGGTAGCGGGCACACAGATACGCAGTATTTT
>.|TRBJ1-2|TRBV5-1|.
CASSLEGNRDLVNYGYTF
TGCGCCAGCAGCTTGGAAGGCAACAGGGACCTGGTTAACTATGGCTACACCTTC
>few|TRBJ2-7|TRBV7-9|TRBD1
CASSLAQGASYEQYF
TGTGCCAGCAGCTTAGCCCAGGGGGCTTCCTACGAGCAGTACTTC
>few|TRBJ2-1|TRBV5-1|.
CASSLVQHRVNEQFF
TGCGCCAGCAGCTTGGTGCAGCACAGGGTCAATGAGCAGTTCTTC
>.|TRBJ1-5|TRBV2|.
CASRETGGTLNQPQHF
TGTGCCAGCAGGGAAACCGGGGGAACTCTCAATCAGCCCCAGCATTTT
>.|TRBJ2-5|TRBV5-6|.
CASSLRQGETQYF
TGTGCCAGCAGCTTGCGTCAGGGCGAGACCCAGTACTTC
>few|TRBJ2-7|TRBV27|TRBD1
CASSFGTGGSSYEQYF
TGTGCCAGCAGTTTTGGGACAGGGGGCTCGTCCTACGAGCAGTACTTC
>few|TRBJ2-6|TRBV6-6|TRBD2
CASGGAGANVLTF
TGTGCCTCCGGGGGGGCCGGGGCCAACGTCCTGACTTTC
>.|TRBJ1-4|TRBV5-1|.
CASSLGGTSNEKLFF
TGCGCCAGCAGCTTGGGTGGGACATCGAATGAAAAACTGTTTTTT
>few|TRBJ2-5|TRBV19|.
CASSIGGRRETQYF
TGTGCCAGTAGTATCGGGGGGCGCAGAGAGACCCAGTACTTC
>.|TRBJ2-2|TRBV9|.
CASSGRLNTGELFF
TGTGCCAGCAGTGGAAGACTTAACACCGGGGAGCTGTTTTTT
>.|TRBJ1-5|TRBV21-1|.
CASSKRTQLGQPQHF
TGTGCCAGCAGCAAAAGGACTCAACTCGGGCAGCCCCAGCATTTT
>few|TRBJ2-6|TRBV4-2|.
CASSQDPANVLTF
TGTGCCAGCAGCCAAGATCCAGCCAACGTCCTGACTTTC
>.|TRBJ1-5|TRBV7-2|TRBD1
CASSPNRDRVWNQPQHF
TGTGCCAGCAGTCCGAACCGGGACAGGGTATGGAATCAGCCCCAGCATTTT
>few|TRBJ2-1|TRBV6-1|.
CASTPGAEHNEQFF
TGTGCCAGCACCCCAGGGGCAGAACACAATGAGCAGTTCTTC
>few|TRBJ2-7|TRBV28|TRBD2
CASSLTSGRSRYEQYF
TGTGCCAGCAGCTTAACTAGCGGGAGGAGTAGGTACGAGCAGTACTTC
>.|TRBJ1-2|TRBV19|.
CASSSDRPYGYTF
TGTGCCAGTAGTTCAGACAGGCCCTATGGCTACACCTTC
>few|TRBJ2-1|TRBV2|.
CASSGAGGPRDEQFF
TGTGCCAGCAGTGGGGCTGGAGGGCCTAGGGATGAGCAGTTCTTC
>many|TRBJ2-7|TRBV23-1|TRBD1
CASSQGTAHEQYF
TGCGCCAGCAGTCAAGGGACAGCCCACGAGCAGTACTTC
>few|TRBJ2-1|TRBV30|TRBD2
CAWGAGGLSSSYNEQFF
TGTGCCTGGGGGGCGGGAGGGCTCTCGAGCTCCTACAATGAGCAGTTCTTC
>few|TRBJ2-5|TRBV19|.
CASSSNQETQYF
TGTGCCAGTAGTTCCAACCAAGAGACCCAGTACTTC
>.|TRBJ2-2|TRBV5-1|TRBD2
CASSLTGLAGVPGELFF
TGCGCCAGCAGCTTGACGGGACTAGCGGGAGTTCCCGGGGAGCTGTTTTTT
>.|TRBJ1-3|TRBV7-2|.
CASSPTGAGNTIYF
TGTGCCAGCAGCCCGACAGGTGCTGGAAACACCATATATTTT
>few|TRBJ2-1|TRBV4-2|.
CASSQDEGRDEQFF
TGTGCCAGCAGCCAAGATGAAGGGCGGGATGAGCAGTTCTTC
>.|TRBJ2-6|TRBV19|.
CASSIWPSSGANVLTF
TGTGCCAGTAGTATTTGGCCAAGCTCTGGGGCCAACGTCCTGACTTTC
>few|TRBJ2-3|TRBV18|TRBD2
CASSPPAGGDTQYF
TGTGCCAGCTCACCACCTGCGGGGGGAGATACGCAGTATTTT
>.|TRBJ2-7|TRBV10-3|TRBD1
CAISGTGTGGYEQYF
TGTGCCATCAGTGGAACTGGGACAGGGGGATACGAGCAGTACTTC